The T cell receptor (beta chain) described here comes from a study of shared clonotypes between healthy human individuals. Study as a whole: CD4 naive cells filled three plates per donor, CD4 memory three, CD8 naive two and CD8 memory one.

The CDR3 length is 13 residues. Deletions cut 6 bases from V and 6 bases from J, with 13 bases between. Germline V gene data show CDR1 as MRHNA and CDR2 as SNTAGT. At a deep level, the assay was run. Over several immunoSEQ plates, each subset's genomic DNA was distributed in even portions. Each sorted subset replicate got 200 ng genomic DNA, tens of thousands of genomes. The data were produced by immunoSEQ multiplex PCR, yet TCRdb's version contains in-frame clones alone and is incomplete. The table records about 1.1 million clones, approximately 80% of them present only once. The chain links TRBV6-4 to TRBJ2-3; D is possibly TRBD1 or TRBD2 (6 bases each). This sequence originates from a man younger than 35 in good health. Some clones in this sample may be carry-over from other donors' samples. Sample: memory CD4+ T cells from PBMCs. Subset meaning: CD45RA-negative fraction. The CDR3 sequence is CASSQGGGDTQYF. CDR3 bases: TGTGCCAGCAGCCAAGGAGGGGGGGATACGCAGTATTTT.